Shown below are 14 T cell receptor beta chains from a single sample sequenced in a study of T-cell reconstitution after alpha-beta-depleted transplantation in children. Researchers prepared the TCRbeta library using unique molecular identifiers, the study reports. TCRdb re-analysed the PCR reads in MiXCR, keeping a single row per CDR3 protein. Of approximately 97,000 distinct CDR3 sequences listed, 4.5% to 7.5% are singletons. This specimen consisted of PBMCs, mostly from graft donor cells, obtained 60 days after TCRalphabeta/CD19-depleted stem cell transplant. The origin of the receptors is a female patient aged 2-15 years who had a stem cell transplant for Fanconi anemia, so the T cells may come from the graft donor.

This clonotype was counted many times. The chain joins TRBV12-3 or TRBV12-4 to TRBJ2-1, with 7 bases aligning to TRBD1. There are 16 residues in the CDR3. The V gene end was trimmed by 5 bases and the J gene end by 10 bases; junction bases not matched to a gene: 17. CDR3 sequence reads: CASSPRGRAGNLEQFF. DNA of the CDR3: TGTGCCAGCAGTCCAAGGGGGCGGGCTGGGAATTTGGAGCAGTTCTTC.

At least ten counts were recorded for this clonotype. The V call is TRBV28, the J call TRBJ2-7, with D perhaps TRBD1 (6 bases). Germline V gene lookup returns CDR1 MDHEN and CDR2 SYDVKM. The CDR3 totals 14 residues. Trimming removed 3 bases from V and 2 bases from J, with 11 bases in between. Here the CDR3 DNA reads TGTGCCAGCAGTTTCGTCGCAGGGGCCTACGAGCAGTACTTC. This gives the protein CASSFVAGAYEQYF.

This sequence joins TRBV7-9 and TRBJ2-7; 8 bases are a match to TRBD2. Per the germline V gene, CDR1 is SEHNR and CDR2 is FQNEAQ (reference sequence). CDR3 length equals 14 residues. V lost 5 bases to trimming and J lost 1 base; unmatched junction nucleotides: 4. The CDR3 DNA sequence: TGTGCCAGCAGCCCTAGCGGGTTGTCCTACGAGCAGTACTTC. This encodes CASSPSGLSYEQYF.

This clonotype appeared many times. The chain carries TRBV6-5 and TRBJ2-3; D uncertain. Looked up from germline, CDR1 is MNHEY and CDR2 is SVGAGI. The CDR3 is 15 amino acids. The germline V and J ends were trimmed by 5 bases and 0 bases, with 12 bases remaining between them. This chain's CDR3 is CASSLSRISTDTQYF. CDR3 nucleotides: TGTGCCAGCAGTCTTAGCCGGATTAGCACAGATACGCAGTATTTT.

This clonotype was picked up many times. This rearrangement joins TRBV5-6 to TRBJ2-7; D possibly matches TRBD1 or TRBD2 (7 bases each). The CDR3 has 15 residues. The ends were cut back, 0 bases at V and 3 bases at J, with 13 bases in the middle. Germline V CDR1 and CDR2: SGHDT, YYEEEE. DNA of the CDR3: TGTGCCAGCAGCTTGGACAGGGGAGGGGTCTACGAGCAGTACTTC. Protein product: CASSLDRGGVYEQYF.

This clonotype was recorded a few times. The rearrangement links TRBV6-1 to TRBJ1-3; unclear D gene. Germline V gene data show CDR1 as MNHNS and CDR2 as SASEGT. V lost 6 bases and J lost 4, with 13 bases in between. There are 14 residues in the CDR3. CDR3 amino acids: CASRIEVGGNTIYF. CDR3 bases: TGTGCCAGCAGAATAGAGGTGGGAGGAAACACCATATATTTT.

This clonotype was picked up many times. The chain uses TRBV7-8 and TRBJ2-7; D may correspond to TRBD1 or TRBD2 (5 bases each). The CDR3 sequence is 17 residues long. The V gene lost 1 base and the J gene lost 4 bases, with 20 bases spanning the gap. Germline CDR1 SGHVS, CDR2 FQNEAQ. The CDR3 coding sequence is TGTGCCAGCAGCTTAGTGGCAGGGTTCCGGACTTCTTACGAGCAGTACTTC. Amino acids: CASSLVAGFRTSYEQYF.

This sequence joins TRBV7-7 and TRBJ2-1; TRBD2 is a possible D gene (6 bases). The V and J ends lost 5 bases and 6 bases respectively, with 11 bases between them. Germline values: CDR1 SSHAT, CDR2 FNYEAQ (reference sequence). The CDR3 loop spans 13 amino acids. CDR3 amino acids: CASSTPTSNEQFF. CDR3 DNA sequence: TGTGCCAGCAGCACACCGACTAGCAATGAGCAGTTCTTC.

This clonotype occurred many times. The J gene is TRBJ2-7, the V gene TRBV10-3; unclear D gene. V lost 2 bases to trimming and J lost 2 bases, with 10 bases between them. CDR3 size: 14 residues. Germline V gene sequence: CDR1 ENHRY, CDR2 SYGVKD. CDR3 amino acids: CAISEGPRAYEQYF. CDR3 DNA: TGTGCCATCAGTGAGGGACCTCGGGCCTACGAGCAGTACTTC.

V usage is TRBV4-1 and J usage is TRBJ1-2; TRBD1 matches at 9 bases. The length of the CDR3 is 17 residues. The germline V gene has CDR1 MGHRA and CDR2 YSYEKL. With V trimmed by 4 bases and J by 6 bases, 15 bases remained unmatched. The CDR3 region is CASSLSRDRAGRHGYTF. The CDR3 coding sequence is TGCGCCAGCAGCCTGTCCCGGGACAGGGCTGGGAGACATGGCTACACCTTC.

This clonotype came up many times. The chain couples TRBV3-1 to TRBJ2-1; D could derive from TRBD1 or TRBD2 (5 bases each). Trimming cost V 0 bases and J 8 bases, with 17 bases left between them. CDR1 is LGHDT, CDR2 YNNKEL, per germline (reference sequence). This CDR3 region has 16 residues. The CDR3 reads CASSQDLGKGTDEQFF. The CDR3 DNA reads TGTGCCAGCAGCCAAGATCTGGGAAAGGGGACGGATGAGCAGTTCTTC.

This sequence joins TRBV3-1 and TRBJ2-7, with 8 bases aligning to TRBD1. The CDR3 sequence is 16 residues long. J was trimmed by 3 bases and V by 2 bases; bases with no gene match: 9. CDR1 is LGHDT and CDR2 is YNNKEL in the germline V gene (reference sequence). CDR3 sequence reads: CASSQFFRTGNYEQYF. The CDR3 DNA reads TGTGCCAGCAGCCAATTTTTTCGGACAGGGAACTACGAGCAGTACTTC.

This clonotype was detected many times. The chain combines TRBV21-1 with TRBJ2-7; TRBD2 is taken as the D call from the table, unchecked against the DNA. TRBV21-1 is given as a pseudogene. The CDR3 spans 15 residues. The CDR3 bases are TGTGCCAGCAGCAAGTCTACTAGCGGGGACGGGGAGCAGTACTTC. It specifies CASSKSTSGDGEQYF.

This clonotype appeared many times. The V and J genes are TRBV6-2 or TRBV6-3 and TRBJ2-5; no clear D. The V and J ends lost 2 bases and 5 bases respectively, with 12 bases between them. The CDR3 runs 14 residues. The germline CDR1 and CDR2 sequences are MNHEY and SVGEGT. CDR3 nucleotide sequence: TGTGCCAGCAGTTACGTGTTGCATGATGAGACCCAGTACTTC. This codes for CASSYVLHDETQYF.